This TCR beta chain was sequenced during a study of graft-versus-host responses after intestinal transplantation. Study-level points and caveats: The authors found GvH clones in recipient marrow, some appearing first in ileum or blood.

Generated by immunoSEQ multiplex PCR, the TCRdb table keeps only in-frame clones and is missing some. The repertoire holds approximately 49,000 clones, with more than 80% as singletons. The CDR3 spans 15 residues. Germline V gene sequence: CDR1 KGHSH, CDR2 LQKENI. V shed 6 bases and J shed 1 base, with 12 bases lying between them. As to this clone: Its antigen is undetermined.

This chain links TRBV18 with TRBJ2-2; tentative D call: TRBD1 (5 bases). The specimen was unstimulated CD4+ T cells sorted from spleen or lymph node cells, collected before transplant. The receptor was derived from a human donor who was the organ donor for an intestinal transplant. CDR3 in amino acids: CASSTGAGNTGELFF. For the CDR3, the DNA is TGTGCCAGCTCCACTGGGGCAGGGAACACCGGGGAGCTGTTTTTT.